The T cell receptor beta chain under discussion was sequenced for a study of vaccination and CD4 T cells after COVID-19. Treatment of the sample: approximately 11-day PBMC culture with coronavirus spike peptide pools or control peptides (ViraFEST assay). Expanded clonotypes were found by TCR sequencing after peptide-pool stimulation (ViraFEST). For this clonotype: Its specificity is unknown.

Whole-study findings and limits: Investigators enrolled relatively few convalescent patients and included no early post-infection timepoints.

Germline-derived CDR1 and CDR2 are SQVTM and ANQGSEA. This CDR3 is 16 amino acids long. Trimming stripped 8 bases from V and 3 bases from J, with 25 bases between. Sequenced with the Oncomine TCR Beta short-read assay was DNA taken from cultured CD4+ T cells. TCRdb re-called the PCR reads with MiXCR, one entry per CDR3 protein. The data hold 15,000 or so distinct CDR3 sequences, with roughly 73% observed a single time. The rearrangement links TRBV29-1 to TRBJ1-1; maybe TRBD1 (5 bases). The specimen was CD4+ T cells from blood, cultured in vitro. The receptor was derived from a human donor who had recovered from COVID-19. The CDR3 sequence: CSHNQAGWGRDTEAFF. CDR3 DNA: TGCAGCCACAATCAAGCAGGGTGGGGTAGAGACACTGAAGCTTTCTTT.